Listed here are 3 T cell receptor beta chains from one sample, sequenced in a study of T cell responses to AZD1222 COVID-19 vaccine (dated by TCRdb to the early 2020s). Receptor amplification or capture employed the immunoSEQ multiplex PCR assay. The immuneACCESS repertoire file appears here via TCRdb, limited to in-frame rearrangements. These files lack a portion of the clones; in checked studies, under half of the deficit traces to unresolved V genes, and the cause of the others is not known. In this sample the table shows 180,000 or so clones, approximately 92% of which occur a single time. The ten largest clones represent around 0.96% of the sample. Interpreted using the paper, the time point label stands for: about 28 days (+/-7) after the second vaccine dose. Taken with the paper, the label for treatment or condition translates to: meningococcal conjugate vaccine given as trial control. The sample in question was peripheral blood, obtained 28 days after the second dose of the MenACWY control vaccine. The receptors here all came from an adult who received the MenACWY meningococcal vaccine as a control.

The rearrangement joins TRBV7-8 to TRBJ1-6; no firm D call. The V gene lost 2 bases and the J gene lost 7 bases, with 12 bases spanning the gap. Germline-derived CDR1 and CDR2 are SGHVS and FQNEAQ. The CDR3 contains 15 residues. The CDR3 is CASSLYPGVNSPLHF. As DNA, the CDR3 is TGTGCCAGCAGCTTATATCCCGGGGTAAATTCACCCCTCCACTTT.

The gene calls are TRBV19 and TRBJ1-2, with 8 bases lining up with TRBD1. With 5 bases clipped from V and 8 bases from J, the junction kept 10 bases outside the gene matches. CDR1 LNHDA and CDR2 SQIVND come from the germline V gene (reference sequence). This CDR3 contains 14 residues. The CDR3 spells CASSLRTGTQGYTF. CDR3 in DNA: TGTGCCAGTAGTTTAAGGACAGGGACGCAAGGCTACACCTTC.

The chain combines TRBV18 with TRBJ1-1; tentative D call: TRBD1 (6 bases). V lost 6 bases, J lost 2 bases, and 22 bases lay in between. Looked up from germline, CDR1 is KGHSH and CDR2 is LQKENI. The CDR3 contains 17 residues. The CDR3: CASSPLDRRKLNTEAFF. The DNA of the CDR3 is TGTGCCAGCTCGCCTCTAGACAGGCGGAAATTAAACACTGAAGCTTTCTTT.